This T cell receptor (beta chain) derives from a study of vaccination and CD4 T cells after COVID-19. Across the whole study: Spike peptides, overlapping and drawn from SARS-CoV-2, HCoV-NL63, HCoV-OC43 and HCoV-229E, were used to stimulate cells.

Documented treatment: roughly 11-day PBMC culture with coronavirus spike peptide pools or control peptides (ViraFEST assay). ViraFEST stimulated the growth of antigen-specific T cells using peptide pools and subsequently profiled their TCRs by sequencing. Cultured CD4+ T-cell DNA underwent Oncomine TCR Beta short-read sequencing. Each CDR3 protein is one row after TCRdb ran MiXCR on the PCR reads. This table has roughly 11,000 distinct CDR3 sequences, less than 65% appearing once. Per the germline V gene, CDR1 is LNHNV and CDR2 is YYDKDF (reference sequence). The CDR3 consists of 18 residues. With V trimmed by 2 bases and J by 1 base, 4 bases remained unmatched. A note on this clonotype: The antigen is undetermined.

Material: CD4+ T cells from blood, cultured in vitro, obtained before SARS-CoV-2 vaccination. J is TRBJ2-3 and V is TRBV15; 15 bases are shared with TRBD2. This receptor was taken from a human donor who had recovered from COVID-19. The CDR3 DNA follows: TGTGCCACCAGCAGAAGGACTAGCGGGAGGGCCGGCACAGATACGCAGTATTTT. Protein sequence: CATSRRTSGRAGTDTQYF.